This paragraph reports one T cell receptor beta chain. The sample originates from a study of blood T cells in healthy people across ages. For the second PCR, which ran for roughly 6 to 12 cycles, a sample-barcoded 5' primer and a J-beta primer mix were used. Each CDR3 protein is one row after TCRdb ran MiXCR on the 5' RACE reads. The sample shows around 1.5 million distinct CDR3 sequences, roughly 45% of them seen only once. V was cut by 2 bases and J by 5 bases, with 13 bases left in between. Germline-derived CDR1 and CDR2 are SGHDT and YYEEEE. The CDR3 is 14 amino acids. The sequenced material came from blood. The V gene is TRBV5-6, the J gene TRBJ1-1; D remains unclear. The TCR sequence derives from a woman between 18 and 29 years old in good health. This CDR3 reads CASSFQAYGTEAFF. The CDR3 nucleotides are TGTGCCAGCAGCTTTCAGGCATATGGAACTGAAGCTTTCTTT. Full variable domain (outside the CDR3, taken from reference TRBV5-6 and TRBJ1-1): DAGVTQSPTHLIKTRGQQVTLRCSPKSGHDTVSWYQQALGQGPQFIFQYYEEEERQRGNFPDRFSGHQFPNYSSELNVNALLLGDSALYLCASSFQAYGTEAFFGQGTRLTVV.